The 11 T cell receptor beta chains given below trace back to one sample, sequenced in a study of technical replicates of blood from several donors. Using immunoSEQ multiplex PCR, the repertoire was profiled, and TCRdb retains in-frame clones only, with some absent. The sample has 95,000 to 100,000 clones, roughly 95% seen once; the top ten hold 0.2% to 0.25%. Sequencing was carried out using T cells isolated from PBMCs. The receptors come from a human donor in good health.

CDR3 bases: TGTGCCAGCAGTTACGGGGGGGGCACCGGGGAGCTGTTTTTT. Protein sequence: CASSYGGGTGELFF. This sequence joins TRBV6-6 and TRBJ2-2; 7 bases are shared with TRBD2. This CDR3 has 14 amino acids. Germline assignment: CDR1 MNHNY and CDR2 SVGAGI (reference sequence). V lost 2 bases and J lost 4; bases outside the gene matches: 1.

The chain uses TRBV7-9 and TRBJ2-3; 12 bases align to TRBD2. Germline lookup yields CDR1 SEHNR and CDR2 FQNEAQ (reference sequence). V shed 4 bases and J 2 bases; nucleotides not matched to a gene: 10. The CDR3 is made up of 18 amino acids. Written as DNA, the CDR3 is TGTGCCAGCAGCTACCTAGCGGGGGGGCGTATCCTCACAGATACGCAGTATTTT. Protein product: CASSYLAGGRILTDTQYF.

The rearrangement links TRBV30 to TRBJ1-1; D uncertain. This CDR3 comprises 10 residues. Germline-derived CDR1 and CDR2 are GTSNPN and SVGIG (reference sequence). Trimming removed 3 bases at V and 5 bases at J, with 4 bases between. The CDR3 is CAWSQTEAFF. CDR3 in DNA: TGTGCCTGGAGCCAGACTGAAGCTTTCTTT.

The genes are TRBV6-1 and TRBJ1-2; TRBD1 matches at 11 bases. The CDR3 is 15 amino acids. Germline trimming cut 6 bases from V and 4 bases from J; bases unmatched to any gene: 7. CDR1 is MNHNS and CDR2 is SASEGT in the germline V gene. The CDR3 DNA is TGTGCCAGCAGCCAAGGGACAGGGGGTAGCTATGGCTACACCTTC. Translated, it gives CASSQGTGGSYGYTF.

The rearrangement uses TRBV5-1 and TRBJ2-5; D is perhaps TRBD2 (5 bases). Germline CDR1 is SGHRS and CDR2 is YFSETQ. This CDR3 is built from 16 residues. V lost 4 bases and J lost 5, with 21 bases in between. In DNA form, the CDR3 reads TGCGCCAGCAGCCCTGTTGGGCCCGGGGTGCTGGAGACCCAGTACTTC. It yields the protein CASSPVGPGVLETQYF.

The V and J genes are TRBV7-9 and TRBJ1-5; maybe TRBD1 (6 bases). Deletions cut 4 bases from V and 5 bases from J, with 15 bases between. The CDR3 has 15 residues. Germline V gene data show CDR1 as SEHNR and CDR2 as FQNEAQ (reference sequence). The chain's CDR3 is CASSSTGLGHQPQHF. CDR3 coding DNA: TGTGCCAGCAGCTCCACAGGGCTCGGGCATCAGCCCCAGCATTTT. Combining the CDR3 with reference TRBV7-9 and TRBJ1-5 gives the whole variable domain DTGVSQNPRHKITKRGQNVTFRCDPISEHNRLYWYRQTLGQGPEFLTYFQNEAQLEKSRLLSDRFSAERPKGSFSTLEIQRTEQGDSAMYLCASSSTGLGHQPQHFGDGTRLSIL.

This chain uses TRBV7-6 with TRBJ1-3; 8 positions match TRBD1. CDR1 SGHVS and CDR2 FNYEAQ come from the germline V gene. The CDR3 is 17 residues long. Trimming cost V 5 bases and J 2 bases; bases outside gene matches: 11. CDR3 sequence: CASSQTDRVNTGNTIYF. The DNA of the CDR3 is TGTGCCAGCAGCCAAACGGACAGGGTTAATACTGGAAACACCATATATTTT. The whole variable domain, remainder taken from reference TRBV7-6 and TRBJ1-3, is GAGVSQSPRYKVTKRGQDVALRCDPISGHVSLYWYRQALGQGPEFLTYFNYEAQQDKSGLPNDRFSAERPEGSISTLTIQRTEQRDSAMYRCASSQTDRVNTGNTIYFGEGSWLTVV.

This chain links TRBV5-1 with TRBJ2-3; TRBD1 matches 7 bases. J gave up 4 bases and V 0 bases, and 2 bases lay outside the gene matches. Germline CDR1 reads SGHRS; CDR2 reads YFSETQ. The CDR3 covers 14 residues. CDR3 residues: CASSLEGGPDTQYF. The CDR3 DNA follows: TGCGCCAGCAGCTTGGAAGGGGGCCCAGATACGCAGTATTTT.

The V and J genes are TRBV4-1 and TRBJ1-4, with a tentative D call TRBD1 (5 bases). Germline-derived CDR1 and CDR2 are MGHRA and YSYEKL. Trimming stripped 4 bases from V and 2 bases from J, with 14 bases between. This CDR3 has 16 residues. In nucleotides, the CDR3 is TGCGCCAGCAGCCGCCAGATACAGGCGACTAATGAAAAACTGTTTTTT. Translating it yields CASSRQIQATNEKLFF.

The chain carries TRBV18 and TRBJ1-5; 7 bases fit TRBD1. CDR1 and CDR2 (germline): KGHSH, LQKENI. J was trimmed by 5 bases and V by 6 bases; bases with no gene match: 4. CDR3 length: 13 residues. CDR3 DNA sequence: TGTGCCAGCTCTCTCGGACAGGATCAGCCCCAGCATTTT. Residues: CASSLGQDQPQHF.

V usage is TRBV5-4 and J usage is TRBJ1-2; 9 bases align to TRBD1. Germline trimming cut 5 bases from V and 6 bases from J; bases unmatched to any gene: 8. This CDR3 has 14 residues. Germline loops: CDR1 SGHNT, CDR2 YYREEE (reference sequence). CDR3 amino acids: CASSPDRGIDGYTF. In DNA form, the CDR3 reads TGTGCCAGCAGTCCGGACAGGGGAATTGATGGCTACACCTTC.